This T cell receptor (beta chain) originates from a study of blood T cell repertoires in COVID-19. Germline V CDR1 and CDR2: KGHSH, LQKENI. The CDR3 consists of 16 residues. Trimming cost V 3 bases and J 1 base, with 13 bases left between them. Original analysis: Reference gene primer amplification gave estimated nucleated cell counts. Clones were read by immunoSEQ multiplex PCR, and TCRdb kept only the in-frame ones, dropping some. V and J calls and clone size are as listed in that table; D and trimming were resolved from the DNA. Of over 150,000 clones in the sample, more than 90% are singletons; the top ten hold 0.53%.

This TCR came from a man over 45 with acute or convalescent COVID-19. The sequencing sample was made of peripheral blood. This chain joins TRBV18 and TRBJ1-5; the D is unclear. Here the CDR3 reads CASSPETPSSNQPQHF. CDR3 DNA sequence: TGTGCCAGCTCACCCGAGACACCATCAAGCAATCAGCCCCAGCATTTT.